This passage covers 26 T cell receptor beta chains from one sample sequenced in a study of cytomegalovirus exposure and HLA in healthy donors. The PCR made use of 60 Vbeta and 13 Jbeta primers. TCRdb's table, derived via immunoSEQ multiplex PCR, lists solely in-frame clones and lacks some. The sample contains under 150,000 clones, roughly two thirds of which appear only once. The sample was PBMCs. The source of these receptors is a man aged 25 to 40 in good health and CMV-seropositive.

The chain is built from TRBV7-2 and TRBJ1-2; possible D gene TRBD1, 5 bases. The ends were cut back, 2 bases at V and 2 bases at J, with 12 bases in the middle. CDR1 SGHTA and CDR2 FQGNSA come from the germline V gene. The CDR3 is made up of 15 amino acids. The CDR3 reads CASSLLTRQNYGYTF. The CDR3 nucleotides read TGTGCCAGCAGCTTACTTACAAGACAGAACTATGGCTACACCTTC. The whole variable domain, remainder taken from reference TRBV7-2 and TRBJ1-2, is GAGVSQSPSNKVTEKGKDVELRCDPISGHTALYWYRQSLGQGLEFLIYFQGNSAPDKSGLPSDRFSAERTGGSVSTLTIQRTQQEDSAVYLCASSLLTRQNYGYTFGSGTRLTVV.

This clone has just a few counts. The chain combines TRBV28 with TRBJ1-5, with 12 bases fitting TRBD1. The CDR3 runs 17 residues. Trimming at V came to 6 bases and at J to 5 bases, leaving 11 bases not matched to a gene. Germline lookup yields CDR1 MDHEN and CDR2 SYDVKM. CDR3 nucleotides: TGTGCCAGCAGAGCGGGACAGGGGGCACCAAGGGATCAGCCCCAGCATTTT. This sequence encodes CASRAGQGAPRDQPQHF.

The chain carries TRBV18 and TRBJ1-2, with 10 bases aligning to TRBD1. There are 17 residues in the CDR3. V was clipped by 3 bases and J by 4 bases; unmatched bases: 11. Per germline, CDR1 KGHSH and CDR2 LQKENI. The CDR3 bases are TGTGCCAGCTCACCCAACTCCGACAGGGGGCGGGGCTATGGCTACACCTTC. Its translation is CASSPNSDRGRGYGYTF.

The chain combines TRBV5-1 with TRBJ2-7, with TRBD1 matching 8 bases. The length of the CDR3 is 14 residues. Germline CDR1 is SGHRS and CDR2 is YFSETQ. The trim removed 2 bases at V and 5 bases at J, leaving 6 bases unmatched. This CDR3 is CASSFISGGDEQYF. CDR3 bases: TGCGCCAGCAGCTTTATCTCAGGGGGCGACGAGCAGTACTTC.

The chain has TRBV11-2 and TRBJ2-3; TRBD2 agrees at 8 bases. V shed 5 bases, J shed 2 bases, and the junction held 9 bases outside the gene matches. The CDR3 spans 16 residues. Germline CDR1 and CDR2: SGHAT and FQNNGV. This CDR3 is CASSPSRGRTTDTQYF. The CDR3 nucleotides read TGTGCCAGCAGCCCCAGCCGCGGGAGGACCACAGATACGCAGTATTTT.

J is TRBJ1-2 and V is TRBV18, with D tentatively TRBD1 (5 bases). Germline CDR1 KGHSH, CDR2 LQKENI. The length of the CDR3 is 16 residues. Trimming took off 3 bases at V and 1 base at J, with 15 bases between the two ends. CDR3 DNA: TGTGCCAGCTCACCCGGGACTAATGGAGTTAACTATGGCTACACCTTC. Amino acid sequence: CASSPGTNGVNYGYTF.

This clone was seen only a few times. As DNA, the CDR3 is TGTGCCAGACGAGAGGTAATCCTAGCCAAAAACATTCAGTACTTC. This encodes CARREVILAKNIQYF. The rearrangement links TRBV2 to TRBJ2-4; D is uncertain. The CDR3 extends over 15 amino acids. Trimming took off 9 bases at V and 0 bases at J, with 15 bases between the two ends. Germline values: CDR1 SNHLY, CDR2 FYNNEI.

The chain employs TRBV19 and TRBJ2-7; TRBD2 matches 8 bases. After removal of 8 bases from V and 6 bases from J, the junction contained 9 bases not matched to a gene. This CDR3 comprises 13 residues. CDR1 and CDR2 (germline): LNHDA, SQIVND (reference sequence). CDR3 region: CASRWASGREQYF. The CDR3 DNA is TGTGCCAGTCGTTGGGCTAGCGGGCGCGAGCAGTACTTC.

This clone was detected only once. V gene TRBV5-6 combines with J gene TRBJ2-5, with 7 bases lining up with TRBD2. The CDR3 runs to 15 residues. Germline V CDR1 and CDR2: SGHDT, YYEEEE. With V trimmed by 5 bases and J by 4 bases, 11 bases remained unmatched. The CDR3: CASSGVAGVGETQYF. Here the CDR3 DNA reads TGTGCCAGCAGTGGGGTCGCGGGAGTTGGAGAGACCCAGTACTTC.

The V and J genes are TRBV6-5 and TRBJ2-5, with 8 bases lining up with TRBD1. CDR1 is MNHEY, CDR2 SVGAGI, per germline. The CDR3 length is 14 residues. V was pared by 5 bases and J by 4 bases, with 6 bases of the junction left unmatched. CDR3 bases: TGTGCCAGCAGTATACAGGGGGTCGGAGAGACCCAGTACTTC. Amino acid sequence: CASSIQGVGETQYF.

The chain combines TRBV7-9 with TRBJ2-3; D possibly corresponds to TRBD2 (6 bases). CDR1 is SEHNR and CDR2 is FQNEAQ in the germline V gene (reference sequence). Trimming removed 2 bases from V and 2 bases from J, with 14 bases in between. CDR3 length: 16 residues. As DNA, the CDR3 is TGTGCCAGCAGCTTATCGACTAGGGGCTTCACAGATACGCAGTATTTT. As protein: CASSLSTRGFTDTQYF.

The V gene is TRBV11-2, the J gene TRBJ2-1; TRBD2 is a possible D gene (5 bases). The V gene's germline CDR1 is SGHAT and CDR2 FQNNGV. The CDR3 is 15 amino acids. V was shortened by 5 bases and J by 0 bases, with 11 bases between the two germline ends. CDR3: CASSPQGSSYNEQFF. DNA for the CDR3: TGTGCCAGCAGCCCTCAAGGGAGCTCCTACAATGAGCAGTTCTTC.

The gene calls are TRBV5-1 and TRBJ2-1, with 9 bases lining up with TRBD2. The germline gives CDR1 SGHRS, CDR2 YFSETQ. CDR3 length equals 16 residues. Trimming took 1 base from V and 7 from J; bases not matched to a gene: 9. CDR3 in amino acids: CASSLLGLAGRNEQFF. As DNA, the CDR3 is TGCGCCAGCAGCTTGTTGGGTCTAGCGGGGAGGAATGAGCAGTTCTTC. Full variable domain (missing parts from reference TRBV5-1 and TRBJ2-1): KAGVTQTPRYLIKTRGQQVTLSCSPISGHRSVSWYQQTPGQGLQFLFEYFSETQRNKGNFPGRFSGRQFSNSRSEMNVSTLELGDSALYLCASSLLGLAGRNEQFFGPGTRLTVL.

V is TRBV28 and J is TRBJ2-7; 8 positions match TRBD2. The V and J ends lost 3 bases and 2 bases, in that order; junction bases with no gene match: 6. Per the germline V gene, CDR1 is MDHEN and CDR2 is SYDVKM. The CDR3 contains 15 residues. The CDR3 DNA is TGTGCCAGCAGTTTCTTTAGCGGGACTACCTACGAGCAGTACTTC. Protein sequence: CASSFFSGTTYEQYF.

V usage is TRBV28 and J usage is TRBJ2-2; TRBD1 matches at 8 bases. The CDR3 length is 15 residues. Germline values: CDR1 MDHEN, CDR2 SYDVKM. Trimming took 7 bases from V and 5 from J; bases not matched to a gene: 9. The CDR3 region has the DNA TGTGCCAGCAATTTGCGACAGGGGTTAACCGGGGAGCTGTTTTTT. This codes for CASNLRQGLTGELFF.

V is TRBV29-1 and J is TRBJ1-2, with D possibly TRBD1 on 5 matching bases. V was trimmed by 4 bases and J by 8 bases, leaving 14 bases between them. The V gene's germline CDR1 is SQVTM and CDR2 ANQGSEA. The CDR3 is 12 residues long. CDR3 coding DNA: TGCAGCGTTGGGCGGGGACTTGGAGGCTACACCTTC. Protein product: CSVGRGLGGYTF.

The V and J genes are TRBV5-1 and TRBJ2-5; 12 nucleotides align to TRBD2. The last part of the DNA fits TRBJ2-7 better; the J call may be wrong. From germline, CDR1 is SGHRS and CDR2 YFSETQ. The CDR3 spans 15 residues. The CDR3 DNA reads as TGCGCCAGCAGACTGGGACTAGCGGGCCTATACGAGCAGTACTTC. Its protein is CASRLGLAGLYEQYF.

The chain links TRBV2 to TRBJ2-7, with 7 bases that match TRBD2. Germline CDR1 SNHLY, CDR2 FYNNEI. The V segment lost 6 bases and the J segment 3 bases; nucleotides outside the gene matches: 5. The CDR3 runs to 13 residues. This CDR3 reads CASRAGRLYEQYF. The CDR3 DNA reads as TGTGCCAGCAGAGCGGGAAGACTCTACGAGCAGTACTTC.

The rearrangement uses TRBV9 and TRBJ2-5; TRBD2 aligns across 8 bases. The CDR3 totals 15 residues. V dropped 0 bases and J dropped 5; count of bases not matched to a gene: 6. Looked up from germline, CDR1 is SGDLS and CDR2 is YYNGEE. CDR3 bases: TGTGCCAGCAGCGTAGCTCCCACTAGCGGCGAGACCCAGTACTTC. Amino acids: CASSVAPTSGETQYF. Looking up the rest from reference TRBV9 and TRBJ2-5 gives the full variable domain: DSGVTQTPKHLITATGQRVTLRCSPRSGDLSVYWYQQSLDQGLQFLIQYYNGEERAKGNILERFSAQQFPDLHSELNLSSLELGDSALYFCASSVAPTSGETQYFGPGTRLLVL.

The chain has TRBV9 and TRBJ2-3; perhaps TRBD2 as D (5 bases). The CDR3 length is 14 residues. CDR1 SGDLS and CDR2 YYNGEE come from the germline V gene. V gave up 4 bases and J gave up 14 bases, with 23 bases separating them. CDR3 amino acids: CASSPEAAEIRLYF. CDR3 DNA sequence: TGTGCCAGCAGCCCGGAGGCAGCGGAAATTCGCCTGTATTTT.

The chain carries TRBV6-1 and TRBJ1-5, with 9 bases that match TRBD1. The CDR3 consists of 14 residues. Germline trimming cut 5 bases from V and 3 bases from J; bases unmatched to any gene: 2. CDR1 is MNHNS, CDR2 SASEGT, per germline. Here the CDR3 DNA reads TGTGCCAGCAGTCGGACAGGGGTCAATCAGCCCCAGCATTTT. Protein: CASSRTGVNQPQHF.

This chain uses TRBV5-1 with TRBJ1-4; 12 positions match TRBD1. The germline V gene has CDR1 SGHRS and CDR2 YFSETQ. Losses at the gene ends were 5 bases for V and 5 bases for J; bases not matched to a gene: 7. There are 16 residues in the CDR3. The CDR3 here is CASRTGTGGANEKLFF. The CDR3 DNA reads as TGCGCCAGCAGGACCGGGACAGGGGGCGCCAATGAAAAACTGTTTTTT.

This clone has only a few counts. Other DNA sequences in the sample encode the same CDR3. The gene calls are TRBV5-1 and TRBJ2-3; D perhaps matches TRBD2 (6 bases). Trimming took off 2 bases at V and 6 bases at J, with 10 bases between the two ends. Germline V lookup: CDR1 SGHRS, CDR2 YFSETQ. The CDR3 is 13 amino acids. The CDR3 protein is CASSFWGRDTQYF. CDR3 DNA: TGCGCCAGCAGCTTCTGGGGGAGGGATACGCAGTATTTT.

This chain joins TRBV6-5 and TRBJ2-1; D might be TRBD1 (7 bases). The V gene lost 7 bases and the J gene lost 9 bases, with 22 bases spanning the gap. The CDR3 consists of 15 residues. Per germline, CDR1 MNHEY and CDR2 SVGAGI. CDR3 loop: CASTVTWRGLVEQFF. CDR3 DNA sequence: TGTGCCAGCACCGTTACATGGAGGGGGCTCGTTGAGCAGTTCTTC.

The chain is built from TRBV15 and TRBJ1-4; D not resolved. Per the germline V gene, CDR1 is LNHNV and CDR2 is YYDKDF (reference sequence). The V end was cut by 1 base, the J end by 7 bases, with 7 bases between. CDR3 length: 13 residues. CDR3: CATSRAEGEKLFF. The CDR3 DNA is TGTGCCACCAGCAGAGCCGAGGGTGAAAAACTGTTTTTT.

V usage is TRBV5-4 and J usage is TRBJ1-4; a weak D match, TRBD1 (5 bases). The germline V gene encodes CDR1 SGHNT and CDR2 YYREEE (reference sequence). The CDR3 totals 15 residues. With 0 bases removed from V and 7 bases from J, the gap between germline ends came to 13 bases. CDR3 residues: CASSLGGALSEKLFF. The CDR3 bases are TGTGCCAGCAGCTTGGGTGGGGCTTTGAGTGAAAAACTGTTTTTT.